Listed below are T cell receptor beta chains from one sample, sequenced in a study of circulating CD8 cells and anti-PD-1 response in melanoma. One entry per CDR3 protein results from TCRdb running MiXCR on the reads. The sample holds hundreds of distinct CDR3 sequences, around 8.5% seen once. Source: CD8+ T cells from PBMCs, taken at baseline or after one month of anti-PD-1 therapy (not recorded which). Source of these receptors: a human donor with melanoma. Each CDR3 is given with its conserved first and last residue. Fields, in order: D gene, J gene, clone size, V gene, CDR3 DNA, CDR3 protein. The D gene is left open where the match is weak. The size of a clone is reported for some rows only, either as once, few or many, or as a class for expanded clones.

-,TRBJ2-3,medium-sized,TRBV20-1,TGCAGTGCTAGGGAGGGGGGCCAGACGCAGTATTTT,CSAREGGQTQYF
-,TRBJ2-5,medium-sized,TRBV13,TGTGCCAGCAGCTCCAGGGGCCCGACGAAGACCCAGTACTTC,CASSSRGPTKTQYF
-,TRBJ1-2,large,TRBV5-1,TGCGCCAGCAGCTTGGCGATAGTCTCCTATGGCTACACCTTC,CASSLAIVSYGYTF
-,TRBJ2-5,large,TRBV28,TGTGCCAGCAGTTTTACAGGGAGGAACCAAGAGACCCAGTACTTC,CASSFTGRNQETQYF
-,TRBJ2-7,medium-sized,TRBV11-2,TGTGCCAGCAGCTTAGGGGGGACATATTCCTACGAGCAGTACTTC,CASSLGGTYSYEQYF
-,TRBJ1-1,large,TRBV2,TGTGCCAGCAGTGAAGGGCCTGAAGCTTTCTTT,CASSEGPEAFF
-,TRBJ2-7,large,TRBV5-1,TGCGCCAGCAGTACCTACGGCACGCCCTACGAGCAGTACTTC,CASSTYGTPYEQYF
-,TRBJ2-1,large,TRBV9,TGTGCCAGCAGCGTAGAGGACAGCTCCGTCGGCGATGAGCAGTTCTTC,CASSVEDSSVGDEQFF
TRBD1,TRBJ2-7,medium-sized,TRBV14,TGTGCCAGCAGCCAGGACAGGTTCTCCTACGAGCAGTACTTC,CASSQDRFSYEQYF
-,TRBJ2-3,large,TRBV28,TGTGCCAGCAGTCAACATTTACAGGGTATAAGCACAGATACGCAGTATTTT,CASSQHLQGISTDTQYF
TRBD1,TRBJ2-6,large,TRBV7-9,TGTGCCAGCAGCTCCAACCGGGACAGATCCTCTCTGGCGTACGTCCTGACTTTC,CASSSNRDRSSLAYVLTF
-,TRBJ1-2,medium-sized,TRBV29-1,TGCAGCGCTTACTCGGGGGGCGCCCGGGGCTACACCTTC,CSAYSGGARGYTF
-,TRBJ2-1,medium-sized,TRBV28,TGTGCCAGCAGCACCCGACGGTATGAGCAGTTCTTC,CASSTRRYEQFF
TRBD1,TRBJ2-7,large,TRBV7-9,TGTGCCAGCAGCTCCCCCGGGACAGGGAACGAGCAGTACTTC,CASSSPGTGNEQYF
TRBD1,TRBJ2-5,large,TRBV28,TGTGCCAGCAGTTTCGACAGGGCGGACGGGGAGACCCAGTACTTC,CASSFDRADGETQYF
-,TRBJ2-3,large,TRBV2,TGTGCCAGCAGTGATATGGATACGCAGTATTTT,CASSDMDTQYF
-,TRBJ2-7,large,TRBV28,TGTGCCAGCAGTTTGTTTGGGGCCTCCTACGAGCAGTACTTC,CASSLFGASYEQYF
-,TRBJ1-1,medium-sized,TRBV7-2,TGTGCCAGCAGCTCCTGGGGGACGTACACTGAAGCTTTCTTT,CASSSWGTYTEAFF
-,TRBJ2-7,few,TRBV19,TGTGCCAGTAGTCGCGACCCGGGCAGAGGGTACGAGCAGTACTTC,CASSRDPGRGYEQYF
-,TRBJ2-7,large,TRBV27,TGTGCCAGCAGTTTGAAAGAATCCTACGAGCAGTACTTC,CASSLKESYEQYF
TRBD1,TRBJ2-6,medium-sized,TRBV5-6,TGTGCCAGCAGCTTGGTGATCTGGACAGGGGACTACTCTGGGGCCAACGTCCTGACTTTC,CASSLVIWTGDYSGANVLTF
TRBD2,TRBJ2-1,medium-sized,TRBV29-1,TGCAGCGTCGTCCTGCCGGGGGGGCCCAATGAGCAGTTCTTC,CSVVLPGGPNEQFF
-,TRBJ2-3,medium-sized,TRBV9,TGTGCCAGCAGCGACGGGCCCAGCGATACGCAGTATTTT,CASSDGPSDTQYF
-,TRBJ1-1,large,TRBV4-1,TGCGCCAGCAGGCTGGGTAACACTGAAGCTTTCTTT,CASRLGNTEAFF
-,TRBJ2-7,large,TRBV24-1,TGTGCCACGGGACCATACCGGGACGGGATATCCTCTAAACGCTACGAGCAGTACTTC,CATGPYRDGISSKRYEQYF
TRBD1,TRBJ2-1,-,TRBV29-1,TGTAGCGTTGTGTTCGGGACAGGAGACAATGAGCAGCTCTTC,CSVVFGTGDNEQLF
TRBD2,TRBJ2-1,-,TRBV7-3,TGTGCCAGCAGCCTGTGGCCTAGCGGGAAGTACTACAATGAGCAGTTTTTC,CASSLWPSGKYYNEQFF